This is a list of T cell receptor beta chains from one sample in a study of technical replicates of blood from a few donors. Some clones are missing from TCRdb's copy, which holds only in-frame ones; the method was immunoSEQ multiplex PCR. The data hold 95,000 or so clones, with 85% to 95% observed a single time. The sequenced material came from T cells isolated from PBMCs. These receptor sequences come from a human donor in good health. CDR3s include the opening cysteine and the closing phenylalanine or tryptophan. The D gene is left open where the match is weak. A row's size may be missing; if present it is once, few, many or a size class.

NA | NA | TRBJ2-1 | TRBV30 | TGTGCCTGGAAGTGGTCCCGTCGGAGGAATGAGCAGTTCTTC | CAWKWSRRRNEQFF
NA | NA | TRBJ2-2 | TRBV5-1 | TGCGCCAGCAGCCCGACGCCGGGGGGCGAGGCCGGGGAGCTGTTTTTT | CASSPTPGGEAGELFF
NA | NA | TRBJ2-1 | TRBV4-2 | TGTGCCAGCAGCCAAGACCTATGGGGGGGCTATGAGCAGTTCTTC | CASSQDLWGGYEQFF
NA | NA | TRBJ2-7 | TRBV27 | TGTGCCAGCAGTTTGCGAAGCGGCGAGCAGTACTTC | CASSLRSGEQYF
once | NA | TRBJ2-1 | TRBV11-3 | TGTGCCAGCAGCCTACGCCCGGGGAATGAGCAGTTCTTC | CASSLRPGNEQFF
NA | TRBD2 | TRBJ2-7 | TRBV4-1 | TGCGCCAGCAGCGTATACCTAGCGGGGGGATCCTACGAGCAGTACTTC | CASSVYLAGGSYEQYF
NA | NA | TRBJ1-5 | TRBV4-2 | TGTGCCAGCAGCCAAGTACGGGAAGCAAATCAGCCCCAGCATTTT | CASSQVREANQPQHF
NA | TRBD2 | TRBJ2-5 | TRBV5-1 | TGCGCCAGCAGCCCCTCAGCGGGGGTCCAAGAGACCCAGTACTTC | CASSPSAGVQETQYF
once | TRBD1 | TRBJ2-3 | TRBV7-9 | TGTGCCAGCAGCTTAGAAGTCGGACAGGGATACACAGATACGCAGTATTTT | CASSLEVGQGYTDTQYF
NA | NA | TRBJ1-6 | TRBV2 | TGTGCCAGCAGCCCTTTAATTCGTTCACCCCTCCACTTT | CASSPLIRSPLHF
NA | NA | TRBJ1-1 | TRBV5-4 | TGTGCCAGCAGCATGACAGGAGTGAACACTGAAGCTTTCTTT | CASSMTGVNTEAFF
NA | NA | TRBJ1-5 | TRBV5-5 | TGTGCCAGCAGCTTGGCAGGGGATAATCAGCCCCAGCATTTT | CASSLAGDNQPQHF
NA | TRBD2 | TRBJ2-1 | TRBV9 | TGTGCCAGCAGCGTAACGGGAGGCTACAATGAGCAGTTCTTC | CASSVTGGYNEQFF
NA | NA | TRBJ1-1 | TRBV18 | TGTGCCAGCTCACCAACAGGGCCTGAAGCTTTCTTT | CASSPTGPEAFF
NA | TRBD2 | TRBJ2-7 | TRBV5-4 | TGTGCCAGCTCCTCTGCGGGAGGGACTAGCGGAGGGGCCTACGAGCAGTACTTC | CASSSAGGTSGGAYEQYF
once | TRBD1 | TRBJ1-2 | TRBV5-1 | TGCGCCAGCAGCTTACAGGGGGGCTATGGCTACACCTTC | CASSLQGGYGYTF
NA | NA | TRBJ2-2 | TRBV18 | TGTGCCAGCTCGTCACAGGGAACCGGGGAGCTGTTTTTT | CASSSQGTGELFF
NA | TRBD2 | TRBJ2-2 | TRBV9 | TGTGCCAGCAGCCGACTAGCCCCAACGAGCACCGGGGAGCTGTTTTTT | CASSRLAPTSTGELFF
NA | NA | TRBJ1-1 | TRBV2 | TGTGCCAGCAGTGAAAAAGTAGGCTGGAAGGGGGCTGAAGCTTTCTTT | CASSEKVGWKGAEAFF
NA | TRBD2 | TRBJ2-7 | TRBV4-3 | TGCGCCAGCAGCCTGTCTCGGACTAGCGGGACCTACGAGCAGTACTTC | CASSLSRTSGTYEQYF
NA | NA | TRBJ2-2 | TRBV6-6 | TGTGCCAGCAAAGGAGGGAGTAGAAACGGGGAGCTGTTTTTT | CASKGGSRNGELFF
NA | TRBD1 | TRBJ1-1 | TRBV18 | TGTGCCAGCTCATTTACAGGGGTTGAAGCTTTCTTT | CASSFTGVEAFF
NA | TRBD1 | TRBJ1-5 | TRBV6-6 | TGTGCCAGCACGGGACAGGGGGTTCAGCCCCAGCATTTT | CASTGQGVQPQHF
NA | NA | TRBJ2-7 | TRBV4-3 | TGCGCCAGCAGCCAAGAGAGGCCAGGGTTCTCCTACGAGCAGTACTTC | CASSQERPGFSYEQYF
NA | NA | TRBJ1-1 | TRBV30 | TGTGCCTTCAGGACCTCGACAGGAGGGAACACTGAAGCTTTCTTT | CAFRTSTGGNTEAFF
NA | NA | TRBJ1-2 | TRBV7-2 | TGTGCCAGCAGCCACGATCTCGAGGCTCTCTATGGCTACACCTTC | CASSHDLEALYGYTF
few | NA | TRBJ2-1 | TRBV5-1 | TGCGCCAGCAGCTTCCGGGACTCGGGGGATGAGCAGTTCTTC | CASSFRDSGDEQFF
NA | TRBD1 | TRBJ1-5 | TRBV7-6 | TGTGCCAGCAGCTTAGGACCCCCTACAGGGGAGATAGGTCAGCCCCAGCATTTT | CASSLGPPTGEIGQPQHF
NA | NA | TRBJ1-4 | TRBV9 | TGTGCCAGCAGCGTAGTCGCAGGAACTAATGAAAAACTGTTTTTT | CASSVVAGTNEKLFF
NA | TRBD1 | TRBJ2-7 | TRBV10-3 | TGTGCCATCAGTGACTCAGGGGGCGAGCAGTACTTC | CAISDSGGEQYF
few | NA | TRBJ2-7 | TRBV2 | TGTGCCAGCAGTGAAAACACGGACAGCTCCTACGAGCAGTACTTC | CASSENTDSSYEQYF
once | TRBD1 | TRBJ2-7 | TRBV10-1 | TGCGCCACGGGCGGACAGGACGCCTACGAGCAGTACTTC | CATGGQDAYEQYF
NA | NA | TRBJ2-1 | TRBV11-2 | TGTGCCAGCAGCTTAGACTTCACTGGACTTCTTATCTTC | CASSLDFTGLLIF
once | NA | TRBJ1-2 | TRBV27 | TGTGCCAGCAGTTTGGCAGGAGGGAGCTATGGCTACACCTTC | CASSLAGGSYGYTF
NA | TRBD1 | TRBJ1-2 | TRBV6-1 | TGTGCCAGCAGTGAAAGGACAGGGGGGGGTGGCTACACCTTC | CASSERTGGGGYTF
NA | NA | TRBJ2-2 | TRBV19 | TGTGCCAGTAGTATAGGATACAGGGATATGGCCGGGGAGCTGTTTTTT | CASSIGYRDMAGELFF
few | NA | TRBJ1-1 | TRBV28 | TGTGCCAGCAGTTCACTGGCTGAAGCTTTCTTT | CASSSLAEAFF
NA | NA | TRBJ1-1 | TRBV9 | TGTGCCAGCAGCCCTCTTAGTCCCGCTGAAGCTTTCTTT | CASSPLSPAEAFF
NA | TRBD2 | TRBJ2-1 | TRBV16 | TGTGCCAGCAGCCAAACGCGGAGCGGGGTAGGGAATGAGCAGTTCTTC | CASSQTRSGVGNEQFF
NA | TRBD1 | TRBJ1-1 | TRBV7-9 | TGTGCCAGCGGACAGGGGTTAGGAAACACTGAAGCTTTCTTT | CASGQGLGNTEAFF
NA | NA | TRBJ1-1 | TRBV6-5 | TGTGCCAGCAGTTTTTCTCCACTTCACGGCGGCACTGAAGCTTTCTTT | CASSFSPLHGGTEAFF
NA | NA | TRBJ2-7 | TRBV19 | TGTGCCAGTAGTCAGAGGGGGTCGTCCTACGAGCAGTACTTC | CASSQRGSSYEQYF
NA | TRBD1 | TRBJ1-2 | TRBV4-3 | TGCGCCAGCAGCCGATGGACAGGGGTGGACTATGGCTACACCTTC | CASSRWTGVDYGYTF
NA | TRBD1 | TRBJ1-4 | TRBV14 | TGTGCCAGCAGCCTAAACAGGGGGCGCGGTGAAAAACTGTTTTTT | CASSLNRGRGEKLFF
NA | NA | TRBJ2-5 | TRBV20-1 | TGCAGTGCTTGGCCTGAGGGGACCCAGTACTTC | CSAWPEGTQYF
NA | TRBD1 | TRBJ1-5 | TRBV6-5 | TGTGCCAGCAGGCGGACAGGGAATAGCAATCAGCCCCAGCATTTT | CASRRTGNSNQPQHF
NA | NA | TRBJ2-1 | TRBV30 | TGTGCCTGGGTGGGGCCCGCGTACCTCTACAATGAGCAGTTCTTC | CAWVGPAYLYNEQFF
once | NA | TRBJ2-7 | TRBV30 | TGTGCCGGAAAAATAGGGGATATAGGCGAGCAGTACTTC | CAGKIGDIGEQYF
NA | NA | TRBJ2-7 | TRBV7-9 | TGTGCCAGCAGCAACGGGCGGGTTTTGGTCTACGAGCAGTACTTC | CASSNGRVLVYEQYF
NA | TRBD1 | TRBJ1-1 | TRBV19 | TGTGCCAGTGGTTACAGGGGGCGGGCTGAAGCTTTCTTT | CASGYRGRAEAFF
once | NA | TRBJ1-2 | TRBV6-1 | TGTGCCAGCAGTGATTTGGAGGCTTTCTATGGCTACACCTTC | CASSDLEAFYGYTF
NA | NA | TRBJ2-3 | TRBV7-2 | TGTGCCAGCAGCGATAAGGTCTGGGCGGGACGCACAGATACGCAGTATTTT | CASSDKVWAGRTDTQYF